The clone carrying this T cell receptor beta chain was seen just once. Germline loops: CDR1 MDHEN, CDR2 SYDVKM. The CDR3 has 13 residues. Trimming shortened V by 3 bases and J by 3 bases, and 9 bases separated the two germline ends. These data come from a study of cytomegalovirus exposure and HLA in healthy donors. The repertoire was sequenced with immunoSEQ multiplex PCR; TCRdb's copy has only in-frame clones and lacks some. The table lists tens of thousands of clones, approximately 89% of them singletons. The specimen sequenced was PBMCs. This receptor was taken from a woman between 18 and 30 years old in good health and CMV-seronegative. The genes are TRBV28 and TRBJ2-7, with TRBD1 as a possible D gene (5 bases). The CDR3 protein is CASSLYRFYEQYF. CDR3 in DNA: TGTGCCAGCAGTTTGTACAGGTTCTACGAGCAGTACTTC. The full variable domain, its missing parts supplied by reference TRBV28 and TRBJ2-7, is DVKVTQSSRYLVKRTGEKVFLECVQDMDHENMFWYRQDPGLGLRLIYFSYDVKMKEKGDIPEGYSVSREKKERFSLILESASTNQTSMYLCASSLYRFYEQYFGPGTRLTVT.